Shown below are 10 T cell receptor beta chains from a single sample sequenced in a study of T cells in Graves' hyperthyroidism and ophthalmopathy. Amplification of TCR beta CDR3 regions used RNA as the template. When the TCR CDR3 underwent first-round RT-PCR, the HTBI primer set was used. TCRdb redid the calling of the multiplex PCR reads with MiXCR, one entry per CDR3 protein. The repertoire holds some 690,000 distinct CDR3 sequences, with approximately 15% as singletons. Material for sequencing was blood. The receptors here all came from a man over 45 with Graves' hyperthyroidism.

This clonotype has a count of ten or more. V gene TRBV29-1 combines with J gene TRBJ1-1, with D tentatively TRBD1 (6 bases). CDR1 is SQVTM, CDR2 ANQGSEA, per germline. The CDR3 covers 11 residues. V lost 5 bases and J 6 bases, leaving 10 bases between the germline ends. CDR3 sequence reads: CSVTGQPEAFF. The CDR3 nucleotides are TGCAGCGTTACAGGACAGCCTGAAGCTTTCTTT.

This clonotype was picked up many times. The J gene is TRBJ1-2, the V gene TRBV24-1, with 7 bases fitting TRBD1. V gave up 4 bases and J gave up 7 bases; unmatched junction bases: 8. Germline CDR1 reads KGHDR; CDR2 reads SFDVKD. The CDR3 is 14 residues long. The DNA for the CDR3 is TGTGCCACCAGTGACGAGGGGGCGCGGGGTGGCTACACCTTC. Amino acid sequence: CATSDEGARGGYTF.

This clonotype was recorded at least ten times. The CDR3: CAWSGTGNQPQHF. In DNA, the CDR3 is TGTGCCTGGAGCGGGACGGGGAATCAGCCCCAGCATTTT. V gene TRBV30 combines with J gene TRBJ1-5, with D possibly matching TRBD1 (5 bases). The CDR3 extends over 13 amino acids. The germline V gene has CDR1 GTSNPN and CDR2 SVGIG (reference sequence). The V gene lost 3 bases and the J gene lost 4 bases, with 10 bases spanning the gap.

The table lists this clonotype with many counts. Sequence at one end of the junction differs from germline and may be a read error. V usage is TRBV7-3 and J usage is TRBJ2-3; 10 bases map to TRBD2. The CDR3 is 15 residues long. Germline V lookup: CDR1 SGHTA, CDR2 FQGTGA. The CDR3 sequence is CASSLTLAGGSTQYF. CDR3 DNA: TGTGCCAGCAGCCTAACCTTAGCGGGAGGAAGTACGCAGTATTTT. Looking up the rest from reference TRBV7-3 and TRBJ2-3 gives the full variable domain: GAGVSQTPSNKVTEKGKYVELRCDPISGHTALYWYRQSLGQGPEFLIYFQGTGAADDSGLPNDRFFAVRPEGSVSTLKIQRTERGDSAVYLCASSLTLAGGSTQYFGPGTRLTVL.

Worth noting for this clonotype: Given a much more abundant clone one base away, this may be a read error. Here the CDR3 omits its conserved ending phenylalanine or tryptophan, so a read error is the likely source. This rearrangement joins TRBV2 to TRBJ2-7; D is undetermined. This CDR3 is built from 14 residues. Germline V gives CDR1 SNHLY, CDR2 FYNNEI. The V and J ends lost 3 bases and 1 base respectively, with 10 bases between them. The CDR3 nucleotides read TGTGCCAGCAGTGACTATGAGGAATCCTACGAGCAGTACTCC. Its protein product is CASSDYEESYEQYS.

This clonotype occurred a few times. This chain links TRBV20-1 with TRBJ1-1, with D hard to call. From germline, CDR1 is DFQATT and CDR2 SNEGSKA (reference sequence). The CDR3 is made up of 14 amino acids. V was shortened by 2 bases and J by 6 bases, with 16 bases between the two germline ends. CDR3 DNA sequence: TGCAGTGCTAGACGGGCACCCTCTAGCCCTGAAGCTTTCTTT. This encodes CSARRAPSSPEAFF.

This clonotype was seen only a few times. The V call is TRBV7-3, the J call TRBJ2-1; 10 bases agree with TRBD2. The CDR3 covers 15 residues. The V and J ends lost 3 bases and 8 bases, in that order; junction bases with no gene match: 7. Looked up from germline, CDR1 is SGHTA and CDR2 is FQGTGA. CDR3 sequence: CASSFLAGEGYEQFF. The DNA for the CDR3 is TGTGCCAGCAGCTTCCTAGCGGGAGAGGGTTATGAGCAGTTCTTC.

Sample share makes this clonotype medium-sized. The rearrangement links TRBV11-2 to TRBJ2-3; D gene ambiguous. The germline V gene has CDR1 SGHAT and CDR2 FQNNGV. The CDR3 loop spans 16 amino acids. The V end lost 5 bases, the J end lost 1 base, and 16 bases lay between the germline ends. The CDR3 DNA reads TGTGCCAGCAGCGCGACGGTACGACGGCGCACAGATACGCAGTATTTT. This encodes CASSATVRRRTDTQYF.

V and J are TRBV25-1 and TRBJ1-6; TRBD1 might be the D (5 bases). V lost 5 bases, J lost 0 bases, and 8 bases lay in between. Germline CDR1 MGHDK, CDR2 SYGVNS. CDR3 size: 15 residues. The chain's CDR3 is CASSNTGSYNSPLHF. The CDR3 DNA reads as TGTGCCAGCAGTAATACAGGCTCCTATAATTCACCCCTCCACTTT.

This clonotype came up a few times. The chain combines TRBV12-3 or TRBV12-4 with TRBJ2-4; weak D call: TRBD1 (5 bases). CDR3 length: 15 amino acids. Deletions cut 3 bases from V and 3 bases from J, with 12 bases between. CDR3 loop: CASSFDGQGKNIQYF. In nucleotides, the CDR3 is TGTGCCAGCAGTTTCGATGGTCAGGGCAAAAACATTCAGTACTTC.